This T cell receptor (beta chain) was captured in a study of blood T cell repertoires in COVID-19. The overall study: Sites across the United States, Italy and Spain contributed samples from acute and convalescent COVID-19. T cells, B-cell-depleted T cells, or PBMCs supplied cDNA or gDNA.

In the source study's methods: Quantification of nucleated cells was approximated via reference gene primer amplification. Here immunoSEQ multiplex PCR was the method, and the copy in TCRdb shows in-frame clones only, minus some. For V, J and clone size, that table is used; D and trimming come from the DNA. The data contain 200,000 or so clones, around nine tenths of them singletons. Germline CDR1 KGHDR, CDR2 SFDVKD. Trimming cost V 4 bases and J 7 bases; bases outside gene matches: 2. The CDR3 sequence is 12 residues long. This clone was counted a single time. The chain is built from TRBV24-1 and TRBJ1-2, with 7 bases identical to TRBD1. This sequence originates from a man between 65 and 85 years old with active or convalescent COVID-19. The sequencing input was peripheral blood. CDR3 protein: CATSETGFGYTF. The CDR3 nucleotides are TGTGCCACCAGTGAGACAGGGTTTGGCTACACCTTC.